The 10 T cell receptor beta chains presented below share a single source sample, sequenced in a study of shared clonotypes between healthy human individuals. Sequenced by immunoSEQ multiplex PCR; TCRdb stores in-frame clones only, minus some. Of some 1 million clones in the sample, around 74% were seen once. Sequenced input: memory CD4+ T cells sorted from blood. Sample subset: CD45RA-negative fraction. The receptors shown here come from a man aged 18 to 29 in good health.

A few counts support this clone. The chain employs TRBV7-9 and TRBJ1-2, with TRBD1 as a possible D gene (6 bases). The CDR3 has 14 residues. Germline V gene lookup returns CDR1 SEHNR and CDR2 FQNEAQ (reference sequence). V was clipped by 2 bases and J by 4 bases, with 11 bases between them. This CDR3 is CASSLRGLGYGYTF. CDR3 coding DNA: TGTGCCAGCAGCTTACGGGGGCTAGGCTATGGCTACACCTTC.

V and J are TRBV30 and TRBJ1-2; a weak D match, TRBD1 (6 bases). V lost 7 bases and J lost 2, with 11 bases in between. Germline-derived CDR1 and CDR2 are GTSNPN and SVGIG (reference sequence). The CDR3 is 12 residues long. This CDR3 reads CASDRRNYGYTF. CDR3 coding DNA: TGTGCCTCCGACAGGAGAAACTATGGCTACACCTTC.

The chain recombines TRBV28 with TRBJ1-2, with D unresolved. V dropped 6 bases and J dropped 2 bases, with 7 bases sitting between them. The CDR3 runs 12 residues. Germline V gene data show CDR1 as MDHEN and CDR2 as SYDVKM. CDR3 sequence (DNA): TGTGCCAGCAGGTCCGCGAACTATGGCTACACCTTC. Amino acids: CASRSANYGYTF.

The DNA of the CDR3 is TGTGCCAGTAGTGCCTACCGGGACACACTGGTTCATGGCTACACCTTC. Its translation is CASSAYRDTLVHGYTF. The V call is TRBV19, the J call TRBJ1-2, with D possibly TRBD1 on 6 matching bases. The V end lost 5 bases, the J end lost 6 bases, and 22 bases lay between the germline ends. Germline lookup yields CDR1 LNHDA and CDR2 SQIVND (reference sequence). The CDR3 runs 16 residues.

The rearrangement joins TRBV20-1 to TRBJ1-1; tentatively, D is TRBD1 (5 bases). V was trimmed by 5 bases and J by 7 bases, leaving 8 bases between them. Per germline, CDR1 DFQATT and CDR2 SNEGSKA (reference sequence). The CDR3 length is 10 residues. DNA of the CDR3: TGCAGTGCTCGGGACGTTGAAGCTTTCTTT. Translated: CSARDVEAFF.

The rearrangement links TRBV4-1 to TRBJ2-5; TRBD2 might be the D (7 bases). The CDR3 sequence is 16 residues long. Germline V CDR1 and CDR2: MGHRA, YSYEKL. V gave up 1 base and J gave up 11 bases, with 23 bases separating them. The DNA for the CDR3 is TGCGCCAGCAGCCAAGGGGGGGGACAAGAGCGGAGGGCGCAGTACTTC. Translation: CASSQGGGQERRAQYF.

V and J are TRBV19 and TRBJ2-3; D unclear. In germline, CDR1 is LNHDA, CDR2 SQIVND (reference sequence). The CDR3 covers 13 residues. Trimming shortened V by 6 bases and J by 1 base, and 8 bases separated the two germline ends. CDR3 sequence (DNA): TGTGCCAGTAGCCGTCAGGGCACAGATACGCAGTATTTT. Protein: CASSRQGTDTQYF.

The chain links TRBV6-1 to TRBJ2-2; 8 nucleotides match TRBD2. Germline V gene data show CDR1 as MNHNS and CDR2 as SASEGT. The CDR3 runs to 15 residues. J lost 0 bases, V lost 6 bases, and 3 bases had no gene match. CDR3 in DNA: TGTGCCAGCAGCTTAGCGGGAACGAACACCGGGGAGCTGTTTTTT. As protein: CASSLAGTNTGELFF.

The chain combines TRBV7-2 with TRBJ2-1; D is undetermined. This CDR3 region has 14 residues. V lost 5 bases, J lost 3 bases, and 11 bases lay in between. Germline V CDR1 and CDR2: SGHTA, FQGNSA. The CDR3 sequence: CASSDVVGYNEQFF. Written as DNA, the CDR3 is TGTGCCAGCAGCGATGTGGTGGGCTACAATGAGCAGTTCTTC.

V and J are TRBV10-2 and TRBJ2-7; D perhaps matches TRBD1 (6 bases). The germline V and J ends were trimmed by 4 bases and 7 bases, with 8 bases remaining between them. Germline-derived CDR1 and CDR2 are WSHSY and SAAADI. CDR3 length: 11 amino acids. The CDR3 is CASSGQAEQYF. CDR3 in DNA: TGCGCCAGCAGTGGACAGGCGGAGCAGTACTTC.